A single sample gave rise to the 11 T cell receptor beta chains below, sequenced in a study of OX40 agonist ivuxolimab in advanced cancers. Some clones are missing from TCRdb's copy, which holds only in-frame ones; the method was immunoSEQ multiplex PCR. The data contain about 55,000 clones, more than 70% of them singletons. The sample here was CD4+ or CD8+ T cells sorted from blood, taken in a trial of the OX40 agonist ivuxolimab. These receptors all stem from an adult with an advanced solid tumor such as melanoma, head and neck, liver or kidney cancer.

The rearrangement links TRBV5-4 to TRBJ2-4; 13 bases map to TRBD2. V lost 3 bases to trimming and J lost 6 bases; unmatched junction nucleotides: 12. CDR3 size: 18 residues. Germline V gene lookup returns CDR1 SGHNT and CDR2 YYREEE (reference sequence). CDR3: CASSSGTSGTSVGNIQYF. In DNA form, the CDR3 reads TGTGCCAGCAGCTCCGGGACTAGCGGGACTTCCGTCGGAAACATTCAGTACTTC.

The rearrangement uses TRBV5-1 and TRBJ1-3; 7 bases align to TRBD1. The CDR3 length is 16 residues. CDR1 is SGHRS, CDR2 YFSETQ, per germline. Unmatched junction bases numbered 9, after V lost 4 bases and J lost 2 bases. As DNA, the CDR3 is TGCGCCAGCAGCCCACAGGGGTCGAGTGCTGGAAACACCATATATTTT. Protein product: CASSPQGSSAGNTIYF.

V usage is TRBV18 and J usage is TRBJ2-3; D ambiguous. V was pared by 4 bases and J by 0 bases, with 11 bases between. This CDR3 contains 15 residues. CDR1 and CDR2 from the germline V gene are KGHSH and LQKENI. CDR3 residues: CASSRRGASTDTQYF. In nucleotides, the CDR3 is TGTGCCAGCTCACGGCGCGGAGCTAGCACAGATACGCAGTATTTT. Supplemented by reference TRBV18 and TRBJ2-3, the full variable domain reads NAGVMQNPRHLVRRRGQEARLRCSPMKGHSHVYWYRQLPEEGLKFMVYLQKENIIDESGMPKERFSAEFPKEGPSILRIQQVVRGDSAAYFCASSRRGASTDTQYFGPGTRLTVL.

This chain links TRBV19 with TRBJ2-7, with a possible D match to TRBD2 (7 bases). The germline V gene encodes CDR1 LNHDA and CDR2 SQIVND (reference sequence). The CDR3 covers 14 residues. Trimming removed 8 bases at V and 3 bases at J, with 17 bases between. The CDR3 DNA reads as TGTGCCAGTCACCAGGGGCCTAGCGGCTACGAGCAGTACTTC. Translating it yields CASHQGPSGYEQYF.

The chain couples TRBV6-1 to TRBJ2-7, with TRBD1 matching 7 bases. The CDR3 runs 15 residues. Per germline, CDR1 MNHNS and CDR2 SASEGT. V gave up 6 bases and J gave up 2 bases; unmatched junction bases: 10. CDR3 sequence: CASRDRWIGTYEQYF. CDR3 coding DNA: TGTGCCAGCAGGGACAGGTGGATAGGGACCTACGAGCAGTACTTC.

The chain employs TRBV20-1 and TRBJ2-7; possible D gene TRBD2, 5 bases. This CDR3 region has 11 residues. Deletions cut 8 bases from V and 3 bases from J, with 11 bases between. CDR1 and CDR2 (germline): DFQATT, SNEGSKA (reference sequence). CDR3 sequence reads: CSTYSGYEQYF. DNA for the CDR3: TGCAGTACTTACAGCGGCTACGAGCAGTACTTC.

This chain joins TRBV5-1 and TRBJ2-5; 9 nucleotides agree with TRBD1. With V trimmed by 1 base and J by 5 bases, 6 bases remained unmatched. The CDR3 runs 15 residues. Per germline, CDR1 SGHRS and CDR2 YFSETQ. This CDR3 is CASSLSGTGRETQYF. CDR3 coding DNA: TGCGCCAGCAGCTTGTCCGGGACAGGGAGGGAGACCCAGTACTTC.

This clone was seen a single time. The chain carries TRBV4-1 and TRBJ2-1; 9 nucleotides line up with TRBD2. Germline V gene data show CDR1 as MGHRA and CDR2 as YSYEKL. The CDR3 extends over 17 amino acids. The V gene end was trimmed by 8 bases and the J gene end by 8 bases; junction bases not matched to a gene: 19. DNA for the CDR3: TGCGCCAGCTCATTTCTAGCCGGGGCTAGCGGGAAGGATGAGCAGTTCTTC. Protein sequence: CASSFLAGASGKDEQFF.

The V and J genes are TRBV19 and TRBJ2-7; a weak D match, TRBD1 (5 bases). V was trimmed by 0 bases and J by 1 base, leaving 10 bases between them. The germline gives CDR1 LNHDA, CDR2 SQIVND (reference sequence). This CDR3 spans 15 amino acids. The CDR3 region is CASSIEAGISYEQYF. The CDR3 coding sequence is TGTGCCAGTAGTATAGAGGCAGGGATATCCTACGAGCAGTACTTC.

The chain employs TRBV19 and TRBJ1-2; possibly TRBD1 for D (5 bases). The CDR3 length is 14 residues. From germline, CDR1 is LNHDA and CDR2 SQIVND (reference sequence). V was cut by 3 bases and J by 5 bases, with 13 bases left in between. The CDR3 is CASSIPSGSYGYTF. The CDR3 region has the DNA TGTGCCAGTAGTATCCCCTCAGGGTCATATGGCTACACCTTC.

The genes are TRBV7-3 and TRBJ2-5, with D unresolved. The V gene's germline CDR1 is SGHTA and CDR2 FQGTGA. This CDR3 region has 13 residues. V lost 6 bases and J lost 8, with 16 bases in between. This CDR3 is CASSKDPGATQYF. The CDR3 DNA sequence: TGTGCCAGCAGTAAAGACCCAGGAGCTACCCAGTACTTC.